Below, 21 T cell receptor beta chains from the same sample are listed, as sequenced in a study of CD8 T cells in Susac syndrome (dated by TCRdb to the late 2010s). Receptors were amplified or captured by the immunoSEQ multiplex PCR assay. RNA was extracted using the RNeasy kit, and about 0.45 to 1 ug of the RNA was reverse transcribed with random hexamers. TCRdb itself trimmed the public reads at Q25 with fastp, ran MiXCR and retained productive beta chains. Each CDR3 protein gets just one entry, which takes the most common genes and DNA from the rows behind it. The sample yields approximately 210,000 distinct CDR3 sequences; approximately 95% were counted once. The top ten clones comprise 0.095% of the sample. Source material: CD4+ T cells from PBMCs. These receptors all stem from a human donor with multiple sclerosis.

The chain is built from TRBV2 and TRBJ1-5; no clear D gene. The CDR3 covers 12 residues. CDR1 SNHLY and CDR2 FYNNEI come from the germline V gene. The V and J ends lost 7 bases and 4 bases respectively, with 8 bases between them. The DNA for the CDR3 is TGTGCCAGCAACACGGCTAATCAGCCCCAGCATTTT. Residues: CASNTANQPQHF.

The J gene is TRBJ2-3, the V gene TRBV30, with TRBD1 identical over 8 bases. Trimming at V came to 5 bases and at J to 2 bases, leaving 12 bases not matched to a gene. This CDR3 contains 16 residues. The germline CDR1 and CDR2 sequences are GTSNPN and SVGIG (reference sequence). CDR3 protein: CAWGRQGSPFTDTQYF. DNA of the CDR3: TGTGCCTGGGGGCGACAGGGGTCTCCGTTCACAGATACGCAGTATTTT.

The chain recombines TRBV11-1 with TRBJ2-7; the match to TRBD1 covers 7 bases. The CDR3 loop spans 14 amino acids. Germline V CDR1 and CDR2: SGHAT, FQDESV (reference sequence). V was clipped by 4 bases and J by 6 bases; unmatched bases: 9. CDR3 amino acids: CASSSPGTVPEQYF. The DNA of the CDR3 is TGTGCCAGCAGCTCCCCCGGGACAGTTCCCGAGCAGTACTTC.

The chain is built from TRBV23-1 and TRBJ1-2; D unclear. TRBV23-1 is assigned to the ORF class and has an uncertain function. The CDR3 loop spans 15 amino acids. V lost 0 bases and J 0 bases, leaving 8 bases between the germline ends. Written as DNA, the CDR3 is TGCGCCAGCAGTCAATCGCGCATTCCTAACTATGGCTACACCTTC. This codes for CASSQSRIPNYGYTF.

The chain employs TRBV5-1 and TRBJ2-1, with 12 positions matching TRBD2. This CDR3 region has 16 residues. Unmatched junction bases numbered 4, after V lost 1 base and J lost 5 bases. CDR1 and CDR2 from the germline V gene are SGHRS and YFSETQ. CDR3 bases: TGCGCCAGCAGCTTGTTTCTAGCGGGAGGGAACAATGAGCAGTTCTTC. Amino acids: CASSLFLAGGNNEQFF.

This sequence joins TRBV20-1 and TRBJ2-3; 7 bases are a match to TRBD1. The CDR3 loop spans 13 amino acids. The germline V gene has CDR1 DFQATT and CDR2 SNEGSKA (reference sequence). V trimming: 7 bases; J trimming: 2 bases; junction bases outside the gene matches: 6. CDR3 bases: TGCAGTGTTGAGGGACAGCTCACAGATACGCAGTATTTT. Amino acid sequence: CSVEGQLTDTQYF.

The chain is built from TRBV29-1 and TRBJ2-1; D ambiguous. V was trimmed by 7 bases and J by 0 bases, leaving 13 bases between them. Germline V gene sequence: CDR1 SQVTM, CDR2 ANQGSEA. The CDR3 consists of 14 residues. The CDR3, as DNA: TGCAGCGCTGTTCCGCCGAGCTCCTACAATGAGCAGTTCTTC. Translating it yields CSAVPPSSYNEQFF.

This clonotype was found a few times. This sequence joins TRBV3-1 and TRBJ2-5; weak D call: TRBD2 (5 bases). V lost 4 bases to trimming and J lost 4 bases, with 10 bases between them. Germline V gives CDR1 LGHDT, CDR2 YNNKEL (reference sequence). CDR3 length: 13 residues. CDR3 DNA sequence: TGTGCCAGCAGCCGCCGCGGGCGAGAGACCCAGTACTTC. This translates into CASSRRGRETQYF.

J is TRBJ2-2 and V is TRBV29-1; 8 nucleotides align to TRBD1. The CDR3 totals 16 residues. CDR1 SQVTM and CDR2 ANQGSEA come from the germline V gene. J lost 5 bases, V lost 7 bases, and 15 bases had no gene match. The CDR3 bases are TGCAGCGCTTTGACAGGGGCGGCATTCCAGACCGGGGAGCTGTTTTTT. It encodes CSALTGAAFQTGELFF.

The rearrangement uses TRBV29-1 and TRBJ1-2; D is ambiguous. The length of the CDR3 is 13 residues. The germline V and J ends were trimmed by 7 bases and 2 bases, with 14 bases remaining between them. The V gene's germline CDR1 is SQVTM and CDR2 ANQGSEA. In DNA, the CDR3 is TGCAGCGCCATACTACAGAGAAACTATGGCTACACCTTC. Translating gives CSAILQRNYGYTF.

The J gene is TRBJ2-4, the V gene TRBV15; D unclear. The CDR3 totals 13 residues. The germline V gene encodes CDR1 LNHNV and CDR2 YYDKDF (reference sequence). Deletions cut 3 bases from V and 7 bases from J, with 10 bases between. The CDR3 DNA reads TGTGCCACCAGCAGCGGACCCTTTAACATTCAGTACTTC. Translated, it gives CATSSGPFNIQYF.

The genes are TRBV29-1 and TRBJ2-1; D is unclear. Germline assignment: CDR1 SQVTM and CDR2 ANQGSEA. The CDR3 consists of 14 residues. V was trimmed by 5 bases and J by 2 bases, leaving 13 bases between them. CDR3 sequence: CSVRATTPYNEQFF. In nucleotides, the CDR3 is TGCAGCGTTAGGGCTACCACTCCCTACAATGAGCAGTTCTTC.

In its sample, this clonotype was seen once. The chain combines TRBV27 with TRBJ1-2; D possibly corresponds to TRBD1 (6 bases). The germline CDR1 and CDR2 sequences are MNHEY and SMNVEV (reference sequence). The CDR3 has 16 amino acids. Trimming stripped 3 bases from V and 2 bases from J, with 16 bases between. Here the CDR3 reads CASSFYRGPSNYGYTF. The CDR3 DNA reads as TGTGCCAGCAGTTTCTACCGGGGGCCCTCGAACTATGGCTACACCTTC.

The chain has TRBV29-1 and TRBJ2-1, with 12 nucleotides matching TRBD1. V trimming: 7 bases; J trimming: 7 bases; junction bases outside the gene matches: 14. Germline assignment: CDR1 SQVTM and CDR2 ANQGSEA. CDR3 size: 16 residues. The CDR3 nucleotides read TGCAGCGCCATGTCGGGACGGGACAGGGGGCTAAATGAGCAGTTCTTC. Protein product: CSAMSGRDRGLNEQFF.

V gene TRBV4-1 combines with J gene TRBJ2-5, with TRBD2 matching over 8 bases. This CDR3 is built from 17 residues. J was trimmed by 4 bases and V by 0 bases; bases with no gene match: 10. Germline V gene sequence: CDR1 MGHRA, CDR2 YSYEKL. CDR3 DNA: TGCGCCAGCAGCCAAGACGGAGATAGCGGGATGGGAGAGACCCAGTACTTC. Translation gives CASSQDGDSGMGETQYF.

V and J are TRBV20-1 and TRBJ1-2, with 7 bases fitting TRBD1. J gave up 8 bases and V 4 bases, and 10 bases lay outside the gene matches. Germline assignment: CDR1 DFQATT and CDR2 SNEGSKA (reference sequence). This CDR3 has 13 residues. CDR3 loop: CSATRQGGGGYTF. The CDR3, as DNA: TGCAGTGCTACCCGACAGGGTGGAGGCGGCTACACCTTC.

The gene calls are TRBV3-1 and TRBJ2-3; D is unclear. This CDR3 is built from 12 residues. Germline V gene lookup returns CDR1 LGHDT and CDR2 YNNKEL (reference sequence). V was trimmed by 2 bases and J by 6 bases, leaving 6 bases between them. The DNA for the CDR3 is TGTGCCAGCAGCCAAATCGTTGATACGCAGTATTTT. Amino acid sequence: CASSQIVDTQYF.

CDR3 bases: TGTGCCAGCAGCCAAGTTAGATACAATGAGCAGTTCTTC. Amino acids: CASSQVRYNEQFF. The J gene is TRBJ2-1, the V gene TRBV14; no reliable D call. Germline V lookup: CDR1 SGHDN, CDR2 FVKESK. The CDR3 is 13 amino acids. V was shortened by 1 base and J by 4 bases, with 5 bases between the two germline ends.

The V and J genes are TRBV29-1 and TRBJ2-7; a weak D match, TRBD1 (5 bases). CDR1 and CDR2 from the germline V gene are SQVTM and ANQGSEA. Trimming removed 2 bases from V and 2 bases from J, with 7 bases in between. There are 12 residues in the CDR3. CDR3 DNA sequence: TGCAGCGTTGAAACAGGTCCCTACGAGCAGTACTTC. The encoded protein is CSVETGPYEQYF.

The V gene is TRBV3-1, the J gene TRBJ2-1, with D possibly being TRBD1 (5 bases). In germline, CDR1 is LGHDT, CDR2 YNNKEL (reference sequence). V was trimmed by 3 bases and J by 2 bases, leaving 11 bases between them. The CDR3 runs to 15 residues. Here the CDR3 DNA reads TGTGCCAGCAGCCAGGGGCGGTATACCTACAATGAGCAGTTCTTC. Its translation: CASSQGRYTYNEQFF.

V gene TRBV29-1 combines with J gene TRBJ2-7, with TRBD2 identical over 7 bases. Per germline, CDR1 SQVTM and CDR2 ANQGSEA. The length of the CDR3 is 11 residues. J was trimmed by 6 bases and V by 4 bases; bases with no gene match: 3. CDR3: CSVVAGAEQYF. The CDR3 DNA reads TGCAGCGTTGTGGCGGGAGCCGAGCAGTACTTC.